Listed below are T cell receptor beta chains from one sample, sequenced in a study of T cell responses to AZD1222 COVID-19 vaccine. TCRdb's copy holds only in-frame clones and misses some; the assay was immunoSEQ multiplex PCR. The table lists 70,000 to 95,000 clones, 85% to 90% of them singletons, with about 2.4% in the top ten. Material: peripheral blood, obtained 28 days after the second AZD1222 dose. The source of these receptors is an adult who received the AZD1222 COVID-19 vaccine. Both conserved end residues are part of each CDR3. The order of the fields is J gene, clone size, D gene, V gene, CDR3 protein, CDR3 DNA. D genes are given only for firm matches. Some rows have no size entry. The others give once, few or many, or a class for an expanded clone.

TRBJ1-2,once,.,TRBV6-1,CASRDRGGLNGYTF,TGTGCCAGCAGAGACCGCGGGGGCCTGAATGGCTACACCTTC
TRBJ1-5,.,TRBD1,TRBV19,CASSTWDRSSGAQHF,TGTGCCAGTAGTACGTGGGACAGGTCAAGTGGGGCCCAGCATTTT
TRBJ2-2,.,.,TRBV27,CASSLRRDMGGELFF,TGTGCCAGCAGTTTAAGGCGGGACATGGGCGGGGAGCTGTTTTTT
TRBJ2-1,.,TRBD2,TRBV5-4,CASSLDPSGRHNEQFF,TGTGCCAGCAGCTTGGACCCTAGCGGGAGGCACAATGAGCAGTTCTTC
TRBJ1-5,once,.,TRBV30,CAWSSELDRVSNQPQHF,TGTGCCTGGAGTTCCGAACTGGACAGAGTTAGCAATCAGCCCCAGCATTTT
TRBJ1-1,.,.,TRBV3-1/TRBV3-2,CASSQGSQGNTEAFF,TGTGCCAGCAGCCAAGGATCCCAGGGTAACACTGAAGCTTTCTTT
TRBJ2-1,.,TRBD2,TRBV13,CASSFVRTSGNNEQFF,TGTGCCAGCAGCTTTGTAAGGACTAGCGGTAACAATGAGCAGTTCTTC
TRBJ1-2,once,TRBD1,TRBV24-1,CATSDPGQVDYTF,TGTGCCACCAGTGACCCCGGACAGGTGGACTACACCTTC
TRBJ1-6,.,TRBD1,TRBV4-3,CASSQSGTGPSPLHF,TGCGCCAGCAGCCAATCCGGGACAGGGCCCTCACCCCTCCACTTT
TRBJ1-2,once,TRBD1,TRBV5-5,CASSLGQGVYLF,TGTGCCAGCAGCCTCGGACAGGGGGTTTATCTCTTC
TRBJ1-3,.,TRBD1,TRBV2,CASSGDSGNTIYF,TGTGCCAGCAGTGGGGACAGTGGAAACACCATATATTTT
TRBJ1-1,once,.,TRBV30,CAWSGGAAFF,TGTGCCTGGAGTGGAGGTGCAGCTTTCTTT
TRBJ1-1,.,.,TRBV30,CALVRTENTEAFF,TGTGCCTTAGTGAGGACAGAAAACACTGAAGCTTTCTTT
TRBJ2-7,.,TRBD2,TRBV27,CASSLLGAGVHEQYF,TGTGCCAGCAGTCTCCTAGGAGCGGGAGTACACGAGCAGTACTTC
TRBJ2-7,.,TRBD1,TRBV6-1,CASSEASGGSYEQYF,TGTGCCAGCAGTGAAGCTTCAGGGGGAAGTTACGAGCAGTACTTC
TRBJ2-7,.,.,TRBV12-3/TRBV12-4,CASSLRGRYEQYF,TGTGCCAGCAGTTTAAGAGGGCGCTACGAGCAGTACTTC
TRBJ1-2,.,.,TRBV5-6,CASSPLSGHYGYTF,TGTGCCAGCAGCCCTCTCTCAGGTCACTATGGCTACACCTTC
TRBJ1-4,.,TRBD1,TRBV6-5,CASSWDRGSGEKLFF,TGTGCCAGCAGTTGGGACAGGGGTTCTGGTGAAAAACTGTTTTTT
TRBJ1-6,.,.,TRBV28,CASSFLGGLLNSPLHF,TGTGCCAGCAGTTTCCTCGGGGGACTTTTGAATTCACCCCTCCACTTT
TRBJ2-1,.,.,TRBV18,CASRFQSNEQFF,TGTGCCAGCCGTTTCCAATCCAATGAGCAGTTCTTC
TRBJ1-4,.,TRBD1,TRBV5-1,CASSLDQGAVGKLFF,TGCGCCAGCAGCTTGGACCAGGGGGCAGTCGGGAAACTGTTTTTT
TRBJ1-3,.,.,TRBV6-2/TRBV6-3,CASSGQLGLIRNTIYF,TGTGCCAGCAGCGGACAGCTCGGTCTTATTCGAAACACCATATATTTT
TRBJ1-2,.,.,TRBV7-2,CASSPRPRQASGYTF,TGTGCCAGCAGCCCCAGACCCCGACAGGCAAGCGGCTACACCTTC
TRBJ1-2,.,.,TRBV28,CASSIGTASYTF,TGTGCCAGCAGTATCGGGACGGCAAGCTACACCTTC
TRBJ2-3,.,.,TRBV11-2,CASSSNYRDTDTQYF,TGTGCCAGCAGCTCCAACTACCGGGACACAGATACGCAGTATTTT
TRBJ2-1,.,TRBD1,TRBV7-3,CASRGGRDEQFF,TGTGCCAGCAGAGGGGGCAGGGATGAGCAGTTCTTC
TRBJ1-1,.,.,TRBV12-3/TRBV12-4,CASSGQTNTEAFF,TGTGCCAGCAGCGGACAGACGAACACTGAAGCTTTCTTT
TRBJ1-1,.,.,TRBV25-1,CASSDTSRSTEAFF,TGTGCCAGCAGTGATACCTCGAGGAGCACTGAAGCTTTCTTT
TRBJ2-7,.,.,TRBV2,CASTDSYEQYF,TGTGCCAGCACTGACTCCTACGAGCAGTACTTC